The subject of this entry is one TCR beta chain. Per the original data handling: Amplification from reference gene primers served as the basis for estimated nucleated cell counts. Sequenced by immunoSEQ multiplex PCR; TCRdb stores in-frame clones only, minus some. V and J calls plus clone size are reproduced from that table; the DNA served to infer D and trimming. The repertoire holds tens of thousands of clones, with roughly 85% as singletons. This sample stems from a study of blood T cell repertoires in COVID-19. Background on the study: From the United States, Italy and Spain came samples of acute and convalescent COVID-19. In each case, the material was cDNA or gDNA derived from T cells, B-cell-depleted T cells, or PBMCs.

CDR1 LNHNV and CDR2 YYDKDF come from the germline V gene (reference sequence). V was clipped by 0 bases and J by 6 bases, with 3 bases between them. The CDR3 length is 12 residues. The source material was peripheral blood. The rearrangement uses TRBV15 and TRBJ1-5; D call uncertain. The sequence derives from a man between 60 and 70 years old with active or convalescent COVID-19. The CDR3 region is CATSRDRQPQHF. The CDR3 coding sequence is TGTGCCACCAGCAGAGATCGTCAGCCCCAGCATTTT. The full variable domain, rest sourced from reference TRBV15 and TRBJ1-5, is DAMVIQNPRYQVTQFGKPVTLSCSQTLNHNVMYWYQQKSSQAPKLLFHYYDKDFNNEADTPDNFQSRRPNTSFCFLDIRSPGLGDTAMYLCATSRDRQPQHFGDGTRLSIL.